The 29 T cell receptor beta chains below were found in one sample sequenced in a study of blood T cell repertoires in COVID-19. Sequenced by immunoSEQ multiplex PCR; TCRdb stores in-frame clones only, minus some. The sample lists about 210,000 clones, around 82% occurring once. The sequenced sample consisted of PBMCs or T cells enriched from blood (not recorded which). Every receptor here comes from a man in his thirties or forties with acute COVID-19.

The chain links TRBV5-5 to TRBJ1-5; unclear D gene. The length of the CDR3 is 14 residues. Trimming cost V 3 bases and J 7 bases, with 14 bases left between them. Germline loops: CDR1 SGHKS, CDR2 YYEKEE (reference sequence). CDR3 DNA: TGTGCCAGCAGCTCCGGGGAGGCGAGACAGCCCCAGCATTTT. It specifies CASSSGEARQPQHF.

The chain carries TRBV4-1 and TRBJ1-1, with D unresolved. CDR1 MGHRA and CDR2 YSYEKL come from the germline V gene. The V end lost 1 base, the J end lost 0 bases, and 9 bases lay between the germline ends. This CDR3 contains 15 residues. The CDR3 region is CASSQGGWMNTEAFF. In DNA form, the CDR3 reads TGCGCCAGCAGCCAAGGAGGATGGATGAACACTGAAGCTTTCTTT.

V usage is TRBV5-1 and J usage is TRBJ2-5, with 7 bases fitting TRBD1. In germline, CDR1 is SGHRS, CDR2 YFSETQ. The V and J ends lost 3 bases and 4 bases, in that order; junction bases with no gene match: 9. This CDR3 is built from 15 residues. CDR3 DNA sequence: TGCGCCAGCAGCTCCCAGACAGGGACGAGAGAGACCCAGTACTTC. Translation: CASSSQTGTRETQYF.

This clone was counted only a few times. The CDR3 DNA is TGTGCCAGCAGCCTTGGGTCGGGACAGCAACAAGAGACCCAGTACTTC. This sequence encodes CASSLGSGQQQETQYF. The rearrangement uses TRBV11-3 and TRBJ2-5; TRBD1 matches 7 bases. This CDR3 has 16 residues. J gave up 2 bases and V 5 bases, and 11 bases lay outside the gene matches. CDR1 is SGHNT and CDR2 is YENEEA in the germline V gene.

The chain joins TRBV28 to TRBJ1-1; D is possibly TRBD1 (6 bases). V shed 8 bases and J shed 11 bases, with 21 bases lying between them. CDR1 is MDHEN, CDR2 SYDVKM, per germline. The CDR3 spans 13 residues. CDR3 coding DNA: TGTGCCAGCCTAAGCGGGGGGCTCAGCATGGCTTTCTTT. Its protein is CASLSGGLSMAFF.

The chain links TRBV5-4 to TRBJ1-1; D may be TRBD1 (5 bases). The CDR3 is 15 amino acids. V was shortened by 4 bases and J by 5 bases, with 18 bases between the two germline ends. Germline CDR1 is SGHNT and CDR2 is YYREEE (reference sequence). The CDR3 reads CASSPVRGKGTEAFF. For the CDR3, the DNA is TGTGCCAGCAGCCCGGTTCGTGGCAAGGGGACTGAAGCTTTCTTT. Full variable domain (rest looked up from reference TRBV5-4 and TRBJ1-1): ETGVTQSPTHLIKTRGQQVTLRCSSQSGHNTVSWYQQALGQGPQFIFQYYREEENGRGNFPPRFSGLQFPNYSSELNVNALELDDSALYLCASSPVRGKGTEAFFGQGTRLTVV.

The chain couples TRBV24-1 to TRBJ2-5; D perhaps matches TRBD1 (5 bases). The CDR3 is made up of 15 amino acids. Per germline, CDR1 KGHDR and CDR2 SFDVKD. V lost 3 bases and J lost 3, with 13 bases in between. The DNA for the CDR3 is TGTGCCACCAGTGATCCTGACAGATACGAAGAGACCCAGTACTTC. This sequence encodes CATSDPDRYEETQYF.

The chain employs TRBV6-5 and TRBJ2-3, with a possible D match to TRBD2 (5 bases). The germline V gene encodes CDR1 MNHEY and CDR2 SVGAGI. This CDR3 is 15 amino acids long. Between the trimmed V and J ends, which lost 0 bases and 4 bases, there was a span of 11 bases. The CDR3 region is CASSYSELVSDTQYF. The CDR3, as DNA: TGTGCCAGCAGTTACTCGGAACTAGTATCAGATACGCAGTATTTT.

This chain links TRBV5-1 with TRBJ2-5, with 7 bases aligning to TRBD2. Germline CDR1 is SGHRS and CDR2 is YFSETQ. V was clipped by 3 bases and J by 5 bases; unmatched bases: 10. The CDR3 extends over 15 amino acids. The CDR3 region is CASSSGLAVDETQYF. The CDR3 DNA reads TGCGCCAGCAGCTCGGGGCTAGCGGTTGACGAGACCCAGTACTTC.

The chain combines TRBV19 with TRBJ2-7; D possibly corresponds to TRBD2 (5 bases). Per the germline V gene, CDR1 is LNHDA and CDR2 is SQIVND (reference sequence). The V end was cut by 5 bases, the J end by 5 bases, with 10 bases between. The length of the CDR3 is 12 residues. The CDR3 region has the DNA TGTGCCAGTAGTGGCGGAGGCAACGAGCAGTACTTC. Protein: CASSGGGNEQYF.

This chain links TRBV19 with TRBJ2-1; no definite D call. The CDR3 runs 11 residues. The germline V and J ends were trimmed by 8 bases and 6 bases, with 8 bases remaining between them. Germline assignment: CDR1 LNHDA and CDR2 SQIVND (reference sequence). CDR3 sequence: CASRSLNEQFF. The CDR3 region has the DNA TGTGCCAGTCGGAGTCTCAATGAGCAGTTCTTC.

The rearrangement uses TRBV18 and TRBJ1-1; D is unresolved. This CDR3 region has 14 residues. Between the trimmed V and J ends, which lost 4 bases and 4 bases, there was a span of 13 bases. The germline V gene has CDR1 KGHSH and CDR2 LQKENI. Here the CDR3 reads CASSRTEVGTEAFF. The CDR3 DNA follows: TGTGCCAGCTCACGGACGGAGGTTGGCACTGAAGCTTTCTTT.

V usage is TRBV2 and J usage is TRBJ2-7; D might be TRBD1 (6 bases). Germline CDR1 SNHLY, CDR2 FYNNEI. With 3 bases removed from V and 0 bases from J, the gap between germline ends came to 9 bases. This CDR3 spans 14 amino acids. As DNA, the CDR3 is TGTGCCAGCAGTGACAGGGGCGCCTCCTACGAGCAGTACTTC. Its translation is CASSDRGASYEQYF.

This clone showed up just once. The J gene is TRBJ1-1, the V gene TRBV10-3; D remains unclear. V lost 2 bases and J 3 bases, leaving 7 bases between the germline ends. CDR1 is ENHRY, CDR2 SYGVKD, per germline. The CDR3 has 13 amino acids. As DNA, the CDR3 is TGTGCCATCAGTGAGGACATGTACACTGAAGCTTTCTTT. This translates into CAISEDMYTEAFF.

CDR3 nucleotides: TGTGCCAGCAGCCTTCCGGGAAGGGTAAACACCATATATTTT. This sequence encodes CASSLPGRVNTIYF. The chain recombines TRBV3-1 (or the pseudogene TRBV3-2) with TRBJ1-3; D is unclear. The V end lost 4 bases, the J end lost 6 bases, and 13 bases lay between the germline ends. CDR3 size: 14 residues. Looked up from germline, CDR1 is LGHDT and CDR2 is YNNKEL (reference sequence).

The rearrangement uses TRBV3-1 (or the pseudogene TRBV3-2) and TRBJ1-1; D is unclear. The CDR3 covers 14 residues. Looked up from germline, CDR1 is LGHDT and CDR2 is YNNKEL (reference sequence). Trimming removed 5 bases at V and 1 base at J, with 11 bases between. This CDR3 reads CASSALGGNTEAFF. As DNA, the CDR3 is TGTGCCAGCAGCGCCCTAGGTGGGAACACTGAAGCTTTCTTT.

In its sample, this clone was seen a few times. The chain has TRBV12-3 or TRBV12-4 and TRBJ1-2; 7 bases are a match to TRBD1. This CDR3 has 11 amino acids. V shed 8 bases and J 7 bases; nucleotides not matched to a gene: 4. For the CDR3, the DNA is TGTGCCAGCGGGTACAGGGGTGGCTACACCTTC. Protein product: CASGYRGGYTF.

The rearrangement uses TRBV6-5 and TRBJ1-6, with 8 positions matching TRBD1. This CDR3 is built from 15 residues. Germline CDR1 is MNHEY and CDR2 is SVGAGI. The trim removed 6 bases at V and 10 bases at J, leaving 11 bases unmatched. Here the CDR3 DNA reads TGTGCCAGCAGGTCCGGACAGGGAATAAACTCACCCCTCCACTTT. The encoded protein is CASRSGQGINSPLHF.

J is TRBJ2-3 and V is TRBV5-4; D call uncertain. V lost 0 bases, J lost 3 bases, and 14 bases lay in between. CDR3 length: 16 residues. Germline V lookup: CDR1 SGHNT, CDR2 YYREEE (reference sequence). The CDR3 region has the DNA TGTGCCAGCAGCTTGGACAGCTTCGGCCTGACAGATACGCAGTATTTT. Protein sequence: CASSLDSFGLTDTQYF.

In its sample, this clone was seen once. The J gene is TRBJ2-7, the V gene TRBV28; 11 bases match TRBD1. In germline, CDR1 is MDHEN, CDR2 SYDVKM. The trim removed 6 bases at V and 4 bases at J, leaving 8 bases unmatched. The CDR3 contains 15 residues. The CDR3 coding sequence is TGTGCCAGCAGACGGGACAGGGGGTTTTTGTACGAGCAGTACTTC. Its translation: CASRRDRGFLYEQYF.

The chain couples TRBV2 to TRBJ1-2, with no clear D. Trimming shortened V by 6 bases and J by 6 bases, and 11 bases separated the two germline ends. Germline V lookup: CDR1 SNHLY, CDR2 FYNNEI. This CDR3 region has 12 residues. The CDR3 region has the DNA TGTGCCAGCAGCCCGAGTTTGGATGGCTACACCTTC. Residues: CASSPSLDGYTF.

The chain uses TRBV27 and TRBJ2-6, with 7 bases lining up with TRBD1. Trimming took 1 base from V and 0 from J; bases not matched to a gene: 15. CDR3 length equals 21 residues. CDR1 is MNHEY and CDR2 is SMNVEV in the germline V gene (reference sequence). The DNA of the CDR3 is TGTGCCAGCAGTTTATATTCTGTCCCGGGACAGATTAGCTCTGGGGCCAACGTCCTGACTTTC. The encoded protein is CASSLYSVPGQISSGANVLTF. The variable domain in full, completed from reference TRBV27 and TRBJ2-6, reads EAQVTQNPRYLITVTGKKLTVTCSQNMNHEYMSWYRQDPGLGLRQIYYSMNVEVTDKGDVPEGYKVSRKEKRNFPLILESPSPNQTSLYFCASSLYSVPGQISSGANVLTFGAGSRLTVL.

Note on this clone: This CDR3 is also generated by other DNA sequences in the sample. The V call is TRBV19, the J call TRBJ1-4; TRBD1 matches 11 bases. CDR3 length: 13 residues. Germline V gene sequence: CDR1 LNHDA, CDR2 SQIVND (reference sequence). V trimming: 9 bases; J trimming: 6 bases; junction bases outside the gene matches: 3. The CDR3 bases are TGTGCCAGCCGGACAGGGGGCTATGAAAAACTGTTTTTT. Residues: CASRTGGYEKLFF.

V and J are TRBV20-1 and TRBJ2-7; D not resolved. Germline CDR1 DFQATT, CDR2 SNEGSKA (reference sequence). The CDR3 is 11 residues long. V lost 5 bases, J lost 4 bases, and 9 bases lay in between. The CDR3 loop reads CSAHDTYEQYF. For the CDR3, the DNA is TGCAGTGCTCACGACACGTACGAGCAGTACTTC.

V and J are TRBV7-6 and TRBJ1-1, with a possible D match to TRBD1 (5 bases). The CDR3 is 13 amino acids. From germline, CDR1 is SGHVS and CDR2 FNYEAQ. V was clipped by 4 bases and J by 9 bases, with 15 bases between them. The CDR3 DNA reads TGTGCCAGCAGCTCCCGGGAGCTGGGACAAGCTTTCTTT. Amino acids: CASSSRELGQAFF.

The chain has TRBV2 and TRBJ1-5; tentatively, D is TRBD1 (6 bases). Germline values: CDR1 SNHLY, CDR2 FYNNEI. CDR3 length equals 16 residues. V was clipped by 0 bases and J by 9 bases, with 18 bases between them. CDR3: CASSEAVGRGGGPQHF. As DNA, the CDR3 is TGTGCCAGCAGTGAAGCAGTGGGAAGGGGGGGAGGGCCCCAGCATTTT.

The rearrangement joins TRBV5-1 to TRBJ2-7; 9 bases align to TRBD2. V was clipped by 2 bases and J by 6 bases; unmatched bases: 6. The CDR3 covers 14 residues. Germline CDR1 is SGHRS and CDR2 is YFSETQ. The CDR3: CASSLDSGGSEQYF. CDR3 nucleotide sequence: TGCGCCAGCAGCTTAGATAGCGGGGGTAGCGAGCAGTACTTC.

The chain is built from TRBV5-1 and TRBJ1-1; 7 bases align to TRBD1. The V gene end was trimmed by 3 bases and the J gene end by 5 bases; junction bases not matched to a gene: 16. The CDR3 contains 17 residues. Germline CDR1 is SGHRS and CDR2 is YFSETQ. The CDR3 protein is CASSSNTWDRRTTEAFF. DNA of the CDR3: TGCGCCAGCAGCTCTAATACCTGGGACAGAAGGACGACTGAAGCTTTCTTT.

V and J are TRBV11-2 and TRBJ1-3; 7 nucleotides agree with TRBD1. The junction had 9 bases not matched to a gene; V was cut back by 1 base and J by 3 bases. The CDR3 runs 17 residues. Per the germline V gene, CDR1 is SGHAT and CDR2 is FQNNGV. The CDR3: CASSLAPSGQVGNTIYF. The CDR3 DNA follows: TGTGCCAGCAGCTTAGCTCCTTCCGGACAGGTTGGAAACACCATATATTTT.